The sample holds a few counts of the clone carrying this T cell receptor beta chain. The source of the sample is a study of T-cell reconstitution after alpha-beta-depleted transplantation in children. Researchers prepared the TCRbeta library using unique molecular identifiers, the study reports. TCRdb re-derived calls from the PCR reads in MiXCR, one entry per CDR3 protein. The table shows roughly 610,000 distinct CDR3 sequences, with about 11% occurring only once. CDR1 MNHEY and CDR2 SVGEGT come from the germline V gene. The CDR3 has 17 amino acids. J was trimmed by 8 bases and V by 4 bases; bases with no gene match: 13.

The specimen was PBMCs from the stem cell graft donor, collected from the stem cell graft. The chain carries TRBV6-2 or TRBV6-3 and TRBJ2-1, with 11 bases fitting TRBD2. This sequence originates from a human donor who donated a stem cell graft to a child with acute myeloid leukemia. The CDR3 sequence is CASSFELAGVGRDEQFF. The DNA of the CDR3 is TGTGCCAGCAGTTTCGAACTAGCGGGAGTAGGGAGGGATGAGCAGTTCTTC.